This is a list of T cell receptor beta chains from one sample in a study of stem cell transplantation in POMP-related autoinflammatory disease. Generated by immunoSEQ multiplex PCR, the TCRdb table keeps only in-frame clones and is missing some. Among tens of thousands of clones listed, roughly 91% were seen once. Source: CD4+ T cells from PBMCs, taken after stem cell transplantation. These receptors were collected from a human patient with POMP-related autoinflammation and immune dysregulation (PRAID). Some T cells here may be from the graft donor. Each CDR3 is given with its conserved first and last residue. Each record gives: V gene, clone size, D gene, J gene, CDR3 protein, CDR3 DNA. A D gene is named only where the DNA matches it firmly. Some rows mark clone size as missing; the rest say once, few, many or name a class of expanded clone.

>TRBV6-5|NA|NA|TRBJ1-2
CASRALGVEGYGYTF
TGTGCCAGCAGAGCATTAGGGGTTGAAGGCTATGGCTACACCTTC
>TRBV6-5|NA|NA|TRBJ2-7
CASSLWGLSDGAQYF
TGTGCCAGCAGCCTATGGGGCCTGTCGGACGGGGCGCAGTACTTC
>TRBV6-5|NA|NA|TRBJ2-1
CASRTSWNGNEQFF
TGTGCCAGCAGAACTAGCTGGAACGGAAATGAGCAGTTCTTC
>TRBV9|NA|TRBD2|TRBJ2-5
CASSVATSGGEETQYF
TGTGCCAGCAGCGTAGCTACTAGCGGGGGGGAAGAGACCCAGTACTTC
>TRBV6-5|NA|NA|TRBJ2-3
CASSAATDTQYF
TGTGCCAGCAGCGCGGCGACAGATACGCAGTATTTT
>TRBV28|NA|NA|TRBJ1-2
CASSLLPPDPNGYTF
TGTGCCAGCAGTTTACTCCCTCCTGACCCTAATGGCTACACCTTC
>TRBV28|NA|TRBD1|TRBJ1-2
CASSPSGQGGYTF
TGTGCCAGCAGTCCCTCGGGACAGGGCGGCTACACCTTC
>TRBV7-6|NA|NA|TRBJ2-7
CASSYQGTATYEQYF
TGTGCCAGCAGCTACCAGGGGACGGCAACCTACGAGCAGTACTTC
>TRBV11-3|NA|NA|TRBJ2-1
CASSLGGRGHYNEQFF
TGTGCCAGCAGCTTAGGAGGCAGGGGTCACTACAATGAGCAGTTCTTC
>TRBV5-4|NA|NA|TRBJ2-1
CASSLGAPSYNEQFF
TGTGCCAGCAGCTTGGGAGCGCCATCCTACAATGAGCAGTTCTTC
>TRBV7-2|once|NA|TRBJ1-2
CAEGEAGYTF
TGTGCCGAAGGGGAGGCTGGCTACACCTTC
>TRBV21-1|once|NA|TRBJ2-5
CASSKAYRESQETQYF
TGTGCCAGCAGCAAAGCGTACAGGGAGAGCCAAGAGACCCAGTACTTC
>TRBV28|NA|TRBD2|TRBJ2-3
CASSFGPGLAGGRGTQYF
TGTGCCAGCAGTTTTGGGCCAGGGCTAGCGGGGGGCCGCGGTACGCAGTATTTT
>TRBV9|NA|NA|TRBJ1-2
CASSSTQGHQNYGYTF
TGTGCCAGCAGTTCCACTCAGGGACACCAGAACTATGGCTACACCTTC
>TRBV19|NA|TRBD1|TRBJ2-2
CASTENIGQGPTGELFF
TGTGCCAGTACAGAGAACATCGGACAGGGGCCGACCGGGGAGCTGTTTTTT
>TRBV5-1|NA|TRBD1|TRBJ1-5
CASSLGQGASQPQHF
TGCGCCAGCAGCTTGGGACAGGGGGCGAGTCAGCCCCAGCATTTT
>TRBV10-1|NA|NA|TRBJ2-2
CASTAETDNTGELFF
TGCGCCAGCACCGCAGAGACAGATAACACCGGGGAGCTGTTTTTT
>TRBV7-9|NA|NA|TRBJ2-3
CASSLGQDLLTTDTQYF
TGTGCCAGCAGCTTGGGTCAGGATCTTCTAACCACAGATACGCAGTATTTT
>TRBV7-9|once|TRBD2|TRBJ2-5
CASRGPGTSGQTQYF
TGTGCCAGCAGGGGTCCCGGGACTAGCGGGCAGACCCAGTACTTC
>TRBV5-1|NA|NA|TRBJ1-6
CASSLAPPSSQGNSPLHF
TGCGCCAGCAGCTTGGCTCCTCCGTCCAGCCAGGGGAATTCACCCCTCCACTTT
>TRBV5-1|NA|NA|TRBJ2-7
CASSLARTRAVVQYF
TGCGCCAGCAGCTTGGCGCGGACAAGGGCGGTTGTGCAGTACTTC
>TRBV28|NA|TRBD1|TRBJ1-5
CASSLNRGYSNQPQHF
TGTGCCAGCAGTCTAAACAGGGGGTATAGCAATCAGCCCCAGCATTTT
>TRBV19|NA|TRBD2|TRBJ2-2
CASRTSGGIGELFF
TGTGCCAGTAGGACTAGCGGGGGAATCGGGGAGCTGTTTTTT
>TRBV19|NA|NA|TRBJ2-3
CASSRLEADTQYF
TGTGCCAGTAGTAGGCTAGAGGCAGATACGCAGTATTTT
>TRBV5-1|NA|NA|TRBJ2-7
CASSRGHYEQYF
TGCGCCAGCAGCCGGGGGCACTACGAGCAGTACTTC
>TRBV19|NA|NA|TRBJ2-1
CASRARSSYNEQFF
TGTGCCAGCAGGGCGCGTTCCTCCTACAATGAGCAGTTCTTC
>TRBV9|NA|NA|TRBJ1-3
CASSVALLDSSGNTIYF
TGTGCCAGCAGCGTAGCCCTACTGGACAGCTCTGGAAACACCATATATTTT
>TRBV18|NA|TRBD1|TRBJ2-7
CASSPRTGTASYEQYF
TGTGCCAGCTCACCACGGACCGGGACAGCTTCCTACGAGCAGTACTTC
>TRBV6-2/TRBV6-3|NA|NA|TRBJ2-6
CASSYRVSRRAGANVLTF
TGTGCCAGCAGTTACCGGGTTAGTCGCAGGGCTGGGGCCAACGTCCTGACTTTC
>TRBV10-3|NA|TRBD1|TRBJ2-2
CAISASGQGRTGELFF
TGTGCCATCAGTGCCTCGGGACAGGGAAGGACCGGGGAGCTGTTTTTT
>TRBV2|NA|NA|TRBJ1-6
CASSDLSSYNSPLHF
TGTGCCAGCAGCGACTTAAGCTCCTATAATTCACCCCTCCACTTT
>TRBV28|NA|NA|TRBJ1-2
CASSPGPSYGYTF
TGTGCCAGCAGTCCGGGACCCAGCTATGGCTACACCTTC
>TRBV10-3|NA|NA|TRBJ1-3
CAISEGTDSGNTIYF
TGTGCCATCAGTGAAGGGACGGACTCTGGAAACACCATATATTTT
>TRBV18|NA|NA|TRBJ2-1
CASSPPRGRFSEQFF
TGTGCCAGCTCACCACCGCGGGGTAGGTTCAGTGAGCAGTTCTTC
>TRBV5-1|NA|NA|TRBJ1-2
CASTQTTFNGEYTF
TGCGCCAGCACACAAACTACATTTAATGGGGAGTACACCTTC
>TRBV15|NA|NA|TRBJ2-5
CATSRDRGQETQYF
TGTGCCACCAGCAGAGATCGGGGACAAGAGACCCAGTACTTC
>TRBV7-2|few|TRBD2|TRBJ2-5
CASRRLAGQETQYF
TGTGCCAGCAGACGACTAGCGGGACAAGAGACCCAGTACTTC
>TRBV27|NA|NA|TRBJ2-7
CAREPSPGRRAYEQYF
TGTGCCAGAGAGCCCTCCCCGGGCCGGAGGGCCTACGAGCAGTACTTC
>TRBV6-7|NA|NA|TRBJ1-6
CAKIQGPSPLHF
TGTGCCAAAATTCAGGGGCCTTCACCCCTCCACTTT
>TRBV19|NA|TRBD1|TRBJ2-2
CASSSTGFVNTGELFF
TGTGCCAGTAGTTCGACAGGGTTTGTGAACACCGGGGAGCTGTTTTTT
>TRBV6-5|NA|NA|TRBJ1-2
CASSYQGGYTF
TGTGCCAGCAGTTACCAGGGCGGCTACACCTTC
>TRBV11-3|NA|TRBD2|TRBJ2-2
CASSTSGNTGELFF
TGTGCCAGCAGCACTAGCGGTAACACCGGGGAGCTGTTTTTT
>TRBV5-1|NA|TRBD1|TRBJ2-5
CASSVSGGRPKYF
TGCGCCAGCAGCGTGTCAGGGGGAAGACCCAAGTACTTC
>TRBV3-1/TRBV3-2|NA|NA|TRBJ2-3
CASSQDARLRADTQYF
TGTGCCAGCAGCCAAGATGCCCGGCTACGGGCAGATACGCAGTATTTT
>TRBV5-1|few|NA|TRBJ1-2
CASSLADRRAANYGYTF
TGCGCCAGCAGCTTGGCCGACAGGAGGGCAGCTAACTATGGCTACACCTTC
>TRBV19|NA|TRBD2|TRBJ2-5
CASSSGLASWASQETQYF
TGTGCCAGTAGTTCGGGACTAGCGTCTTGGGCCTCCCAAGAGACCCAGTACTTC
>TRBV2|NA|NA|TRBJ2-5
CATPLGARETQYF
TGTGCCACCCCGTTGGGGGCCCGGGAGACCCAGTACTTC
>TRBV19|NA|NA|TRBJ1-5
CASSILLSNNQPQHF
TGTGCCAGTAGTATACTGCTTTCCAACAATCAGCCCCAGCATTTT
>TRBV28|NA|NA|TRBJ2-5
CASRAQQETQYF
TGTGCCAGCAGAGCCCAACAAGAGACCCAGTACTTC
>TRBV18|NA|NA|TRBJ2-1
CASSRTLGGDEQFF
TGTGCCAGCTCGCGGACACTCGGCGGCGATGAGCAGTTCTTC
>TRBV6-5|NA|TRBD2|TRBJ2-7
CASSSTSGRGGNEQYF
TGTGCCAGCAGTTCGACTAGCGGGAGGGGTGGCAACGAGCAGTACTTC
>TRBV5-1|NA|NA|TRBJ2-7
CASSLPRTGNKNEQYF
TGCGCCAGCAGCTTGCCACGCACAGGGAATAAGAACGAGCAGTACTTC
>TRBV6-5|NA|NA|TRBJ1-6
CASRYVVGSDSPLHF
TGTGCCAGCAGATACGTCGTGGGTAGTGATTCACCCCTCCACTTT
>TRBV5-1|NA|NA|TRBJ1-1
CASSSGTADPEAFF
TGCGCCAGCAGCTCCGGGACCGCGGACCCTGAAGCTTTCTTT
>TRBV30|NA|TRBD1|TRBJ2-5
CAWVTGTGSQETQYF
TGTGCCTGGGTGACCGGGACAGGGTCCCAAGAGACCCAGTACTTC
>TRBV7-6|NA|TRBD2|TRBJ2-3
CASSSLLAGELDTQYF
TGTGCCAGCAGCTCCTTACTAGCGGGAGAGTTGGATACGCAGTATTTT
>TRBV6-5|NA|NA|TRBJ1-1
CATSAGLPNTEAFF
TGTGCAACGAGTGCTGGACTCCCTAACACTGAAGCTTTCTTT